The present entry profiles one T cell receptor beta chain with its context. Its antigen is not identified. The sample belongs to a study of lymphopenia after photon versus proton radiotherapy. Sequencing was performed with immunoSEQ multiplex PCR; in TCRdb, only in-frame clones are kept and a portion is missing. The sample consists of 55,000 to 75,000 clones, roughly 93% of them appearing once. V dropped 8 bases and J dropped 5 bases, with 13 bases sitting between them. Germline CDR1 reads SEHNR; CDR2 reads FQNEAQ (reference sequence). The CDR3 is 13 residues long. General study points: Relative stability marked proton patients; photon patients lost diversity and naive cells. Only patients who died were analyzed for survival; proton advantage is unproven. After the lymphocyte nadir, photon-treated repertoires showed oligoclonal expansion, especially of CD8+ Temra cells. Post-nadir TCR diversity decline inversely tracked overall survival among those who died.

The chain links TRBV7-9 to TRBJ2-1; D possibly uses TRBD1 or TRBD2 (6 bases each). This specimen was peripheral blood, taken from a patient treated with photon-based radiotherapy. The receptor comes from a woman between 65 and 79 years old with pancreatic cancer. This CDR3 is CASWGAYHNEQFF. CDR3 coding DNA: TGTGCCAGCTGGGGGGCGTACCACAATGAGCAGTTCTTC.